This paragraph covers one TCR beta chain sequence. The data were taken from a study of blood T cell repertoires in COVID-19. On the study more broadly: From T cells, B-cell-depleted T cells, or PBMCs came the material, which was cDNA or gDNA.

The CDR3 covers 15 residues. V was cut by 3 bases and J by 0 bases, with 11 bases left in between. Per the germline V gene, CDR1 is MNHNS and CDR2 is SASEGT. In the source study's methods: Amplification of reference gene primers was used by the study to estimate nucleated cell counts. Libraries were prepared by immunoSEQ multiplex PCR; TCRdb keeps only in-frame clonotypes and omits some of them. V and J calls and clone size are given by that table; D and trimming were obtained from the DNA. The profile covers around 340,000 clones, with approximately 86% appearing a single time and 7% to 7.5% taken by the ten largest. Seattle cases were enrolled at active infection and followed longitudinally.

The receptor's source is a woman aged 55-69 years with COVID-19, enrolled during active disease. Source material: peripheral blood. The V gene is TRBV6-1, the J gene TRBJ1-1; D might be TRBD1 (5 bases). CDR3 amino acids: CASSESQGMNTEAFF. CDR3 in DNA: TGTGCCAGCAGTGAGTCTCAGGGCATGAACACTGAAGCTTTCTTT.